Listed below are T cell receptor beta chains from one sample, sequenced in a study of blood T cell repertoires in COVID-19. The table came from immunoSEQ multiplex PCR; TCRdb's copy has only in-frame clones and leaves some out. The table records some 320,000 clones, 90% of them present only once. Specimen: PBMCs or T cells enriched from blood (not recorded which). The receptors were gathered from a man aged 55 to 70 who had recovered from COVID-19. Each CDR3 is given with its conserved first and last residue. Fields, in order: CDR3 protein, CDR3 DNA, CDR3 length, clone size, J gene, D gene, V gene. D genes are given only for firm matches. A clone size is listed for some rows: how often the clone was seen (once, few, many), or a class if it is expanded.

CDR3: CASRLQGAEEQYF
DNA: TGTGCCAGCAGGCTACAGGGGGCTGAAGAGCAGTACTTC
length: 13
size: .
J: TRBJ2-7
D: TRBD1
V: TRBV6-5

CDR3: CASSAGGLNYGYTF
DNA: TGTGCCAGCAGCGCGGGGGGGCTCAACTATGGCTACACCTTC
length: 14
size: .
J: TRBJ1-2
D: .
V: TRBV9

CDR3: CASGYGTASGNTIYF
DNA: TGTGCTAGTGGTTACGGGACAGCCTCTGGAAACACCATATATTTT
length: 15
size: .
J: TRBJ1-3
D: TRBD1
V: TRBV12-5

CDR3: CAWSVSGVVQPQHF
DNA: TGTGCCTGGAGTGTGTCCGGGGTGGTTCAGCCCCAGCATTTT
length: 14
size: .
J: TRBJ1-5
D: .
V: TRBV30

CDR3: CSVYGQGGTEAFF
DNA: TGCAGCGTTTATGGACAGGGCGGGACTGAAGCTTTCTTT
length: 13
size: .
J: TRBJ1-1
D: TRBD1
V: TRBV29-1

CDR3: CASSQRWTLNNEQFF
DNA: TGTGCCAGCAGCCAGAGGTGGACACTAAACAATGAGCAGTTCTTC
length: 15
size: .
J: TRBJ2-1
D: .
V: TRBV4-2

CDR3: CASSERTEAFF
DNA: TGTGCCAGCAGCGAACGGACAGAAGCTTTCTTT
length: 11
size: .
J: TRBJ1-1
D: .
V: TRBV2

CDR3: CASSRSWIQGETQYF
DNA: TGTGCCAGCAGCCGAAGTTGGATCCAGGGTGAGACCCAGTACTTC
length: 15
size: .
J: TRBJ2-5
D: .
V: TRBV2

CDR3: CASSSNAANYGYTF
DNA: TGTGCCAGCAGTTCCAATGCGGCTAACTATGGCTACACCTTC
length: 14
size: .
J: TRBJ1-2
D: .
V: TRBV6-5

CDR3: CATSESGTHGYTF
DNA: TGTGCCACCAGTGAGTCCGGGACACATGGCTACACCTTC
length: 13
size: .
J: TRBJ1-2
D: .
V: TRBV24-1

CDR3: CASRPSVTSGNTRDTQYF
DNA: TGTGCCAGTAGGCCCTCAGTCACTAGCGGGAATACCCGGGATACGCAGTATTTT
length: 18
size: .
J: TRBJ2-3
D: TRBD2
V: TRBV19

CDR3: CASSIGRQNTEAFF
DNA: TGTGCCAGTAGTATCGGGAGACAGAACACTGAAGCTTTCTTT
length: 14
size: few
J: TRBJ1-1
D: .
V: TRBV19

CDR3: CASSALVADTQYF
DNA: TGTGCCAGCTCCGCGCTCGTCGCAGATACGCAGTATTTT
length: 13
size: .
J: TRBJ2-3
D: .
V: TRBV18

CDR3: CASSTKDRLATEAFF
DNA: TGTGCCAGTAGTACAAAGGACAGGCTAGCCACTGAAGCTTTCTTT
length: 15
size: once
J: TRBJ1-1
D: TRBD1
V: TRBV19

CDR3: CASSQDLGQGSSPLHF
DNA: TGCGCCAGCAGCCAAGATCTGGGACAGGGCAGTTCACCCCTCCACTTT
length: 16
size: .
J: TRBJ1-6
D: TRBD1
V: TRBV4-1

CDR3: CASSAAATGGSSPLHF
DNA: TGTGCCAGCAGCGCGGCGGCGACAGGGGGCAGCTCACCCCTCCACTTT
length: 16
size: .
J: TRBJ1-6
D: TRBD1
V: TRBV9

CDR3: CASSQGLNSYEQYF
DNA: TGCGCCAGCAGCCAAGGACTGAACTCCTACGAGCAGTACTTC
length: 14
size: .
J: TRBJ2-7
D: .
V: TRBV4-1